These 3 T cell receptor beta chains originate from one sample sequenced in a study of OX40 agonist ivuxolimab in advanced cancers. Sequenced by immunoSEQ multiplex PCR; TCRdb stores in-frame clones only, minus some. The sample lists tens of thousands of clones, more than 75% occurring once. Material: CD4+ or CD8+ T cells sorted from blood, obtained in a trial of the OX40 agonist ivuxolimab. These TCRs come from an adult with an advanced solid tumor such as melanoma, head and neck, liver or kidney cancer.

J is TRBJ2-7 and V is TRBV5-1, with 7 nucleotides matching TRBD1. Germline-derived CDR1 and CDR2 are SGHRS and YFSETQ. The V gene end was trimmed by 6 bases and the J gene end by 3 bases; junction bases not matched to a gene: 6. The CDR3 spans 13 residues. CDR3 residues: CASTWGTDYEQYF. In DNA form, the CDR3 reads TGCGCCAGCACCTGGGGGACAGACTACGAGCAGTACTTC.

V and J are TRBV7-9 and TRBJ2-5; a possible D gene is TRBD2 (6 bases). The CDR3 contains 13 residues. The ends were cut back, 5 bases at V and 4 bases at J, with 11 bases in the middle. Germline V gene data show CDR1 as SEHNR and CDR2 as FQNEAQ (reference sequence). CDR3 sequence (DNA): TGTGCCAGCAGCCCCCGGGACTCAGAGACCCAGTACTTC. Amino acids: CASSPRDSETQYF.

The V call is TRBV27, the J call TRBJ2-5; D not certain. Germline V gene data show CDR1 as MNHEY and CDR2 as SMNVEV (reference sequence). The CDR3 totals 12 residues. V shed 4 bases and J shed 0 bases, with 3 bases lying between them. CDR3 DNA sequence: TGTGCCAGCAGTTCCTACCAAGAGACCCAGTACTTC. It yields the protein CASSSYQETQYF.